The 15 T cell receptor beta chains presented below share a single source sample, sequenced in a study of shared clonotypes between healthy human individuals. CD45RO negativity and positive selection for CCR7 defined naive CD8 cells, a population that excluded terminally differentiated effector memory CD45RA+ cells. Sequencing used immunoSEQ multiplex PCR; TCRdb keeps in-frame clones, though not all of them. The sample contains about 2 million clones, just under 95% of which appear only once. Sequencing input: naive CD8+ T cells sorted from blood. Receptor source: a man between 18 and 29 years old in good health.

The V gene is TRBV27, the J gene TRBJ1-2, with D possibly matching TRBD1 (5 bases). The ends were cut back, 6 bases at V and 4 bases at J, with 18 bases in the middle. CDR1 and CDR2 from the germline V gene are MNHEY and SMNVEV (reference sequence). The CDR3 runs 15 residues. CDR3 in DNA: TGTGCCAGCAGAAAGGACGTGGGGGTAGGCTATGGCTACACCTTC. Its translation: CASRKDVGVGYGYTF.

The gene calls are TRBV27 and TRBJ2-1; 9 nucleotides align to TRBD1. Germline CDR1 and CDR2: MNHEY and SMNVEV (reference sequence). The CDR3 length is 15 residues. The V gene end was trimmed by 5 bases and the J gene end by 5 bases; junction bases not matched to a gene: 7. The CDR3 bases are TGTGCCAGCAGTCCTACAGGGGGCTGGGACAATGAGCAGTTCTTC. Translating it yields CASSPTGGWDNEQFF.

This chain connects TRBV4-3 to TRBJ1-1; TRBD1 matches at 10 bases. This CDR3 has 17 residues. From germline, CDR1 is LGHNA and CDR2 YSLEER. V trimming: 0 bases; J trimming: 2 bases; junction bases outside the gene matches: 6. The CDR3 region is CASSQDRGTGANTEAFF. The CDR3 nucleotides read TGCGCCAGCAGCCAAGATAGGGGGACAGGGGCAAACACTGAAGCTTTCTTT.

CDR3 region: CAISERQGTDTQYF. In nucleotides, the CDR3 is TGTGCCATCAGTGAGAGACAGGGCACAGATACGCAGTATTTT. The chain carries TRBV10-3 and TRBJ2-3; perhaps TRBD1 as D (6 bases). The V end lost 2 bases, the J end lost 1 base, and 7 bases lay between the germline ends. Germline CDR1 and CDR2: ENHRY and SYGVKD. The CDR3 has 14 amino acids.

This clone was seen only once. The J gene is TRBJ2-5, the V gene TRBV7-6, with D perhaps matching TRBD1 (6 bases). Trimming pared 4 bases from V and 5 bases from J, leaving 14 bases between. Germline V gives CDR1 SGHVS, CDR2 FNYEAQ. CDR3 length equals 14 residues. In DNA, the CDR3 is TGTGCCAGCAGCTCCACAGGGACACTGGAGACCCAGTACTTC. Its translation: CASSSTGTLETQYF. Full variable domain (rest looked up from reference TRBV7-6 and TRBJ2-5): GAGVSQSPRYKVTKRGQDVALRCDPISGHVSLYWYRQALGQGPEFLTYFNYEAQQDKSGLPNDRFSAERPEGSISTLTIQRTEQRDSAMYRCASSSTGTLETQYFGPGTRLLVL.

The chain couples TRBV2 to TRBJ2-5, with D tentatively TRBD1 (6 bases). CDR3 size: 13 residues. From germline, CDR1 is SNHLY and CDR2 FYNNEI. The germline V and J ends were trimmed by 4 bases and 2 bases, with 8 bases remaining between them. CDR3 DNA: TGTGCCAGCAGTGGGACAGTTCAAGAGACCCAGTACTTC. Encoded protein: CASSGTVQETQYF.

This sequence joins TRBV27 and TRBJ2-7, with D tentatively TRBD2 (5 bases). Germline-derived CDR1 and CDR2 are MNHEY and SMNVEV (reference sequence). V was clipped by 5 bases and J by 2 bases, with 19 bases between them. The CDR3 is 16 amino acids. CDR3 nucleotides: TGTGCCAGCAGTCCATCCTGGGAGCCCCTACCCTACGAGCAGTACTTC. As protein: CASSPSWEPLPYEQYF.

The chain combines TRBV19 with TRBJ1-5, with 9 bases that match TRBD1. The germline V gene has CDR1 LNHDA and CDR2 SQIVND (reference sequence). V dropped 6 bases and J dropped 4; count of bases not matched to a gene: 10. The CDR3 sequence is 16 residues long. CDR3 bases: TGTGCCAGTAGCACGAGGCCGGGACAGGGTAATCAGCCCCAGCATTTT. This translates into CASSTRPGQGNQPQHF.

V gene TRBV7-9 combines with J gene TRBJ1-1, with unresolved D. Trimming pared 1 base from V and 4 bases from J, leaving 7 bases between. There are 13 residues in the CDR3. Germline assignment: CDR1 SEHNR and CDR2 FQNEAQ (reference sequence). Here the CDR3 reads CASSLGATTEAFF. For the CDR3, the DNA is TGTGCCAGCAGCTTAGGTGCAACCACTGAAGCTTTCTTT. Looking up the rest from reference TRBV7-9 and TRBJ1-1 gives the full variable domain: DTGVSQNPRHKITKRGQNVTFRCDPISEHNRLYWYRQTLGQGPEFLTYFQNEAQLEKSRLLSDRFSAERPKGSFSTLEIQRTEQGDSAMYLCASSLGATTEAFFGQGTRLTVV.

J is TRBJ2-1 and V is TRBV5-1; TRBD2 agrees at 13 bases. CDR1 and CDR2 from the germline V gene are SGHRS and YFSETQ. The V segment lost 0 bases and the J segment 2 bases; nucleotides outside the gene matches: 2. The length of the CDR3 is 17 residues. As DNA, the CDR3 is TGCGCCAGCAGCTTGGGAGGACTAGCGGGGGCCTACAATGAGCAGTTCTTC. Its translation is CASSLGGLAGAYNEQFF. The variable domain in full, completed from reference TRBV5-1 and TRBJ2-1, reads KAGVTQTPRYLIKTRGQQVTLSCSPISGHRSVSWYQQTPGQGLQFLFEYFSETQRNKGNFPGRFSGRQFSNSRSEMNVSTLELGDSALYLCASSLGGLAGAYNEQFFGPGTRLTVL.

The rearrangement joins TRBV7-8 to TRBJ2-1, with TRBD2 identical over 7 bases. This CDR3 has 20 residues. V gave up 0 bases and J gave up 2 bases; unmatched junction bases: 16. Per the germline V gene, CDR1 is SGHVS and CDR2 is FQNEAQ. DNA for the CDR3: TGTGCCAGCAGCTTAGCCCTCTACGCGGGAGCTCTAACAGCCTACAATGAGCAGTTCTTC. As protein: CASSLALYAGALTAYNEQFF.

The chain couples TRBV9 to TRBJ2-5; 11 bases map to TRBD2. The germline V gene has CDR1 SGDLS and CDR2 YYNGEE. The CDR3 is 16 amino acids. V lost 3 bases to trimming and J lost 1 base; unmatched junction nucleotides: 5. The CDR3 region is CASSAGTSGLQETQYF. The CDR3 DNA is TGTGCCAGCAGCGCTGGGACTAGCGGACTCCAAGAGACCCAGTACTTC.

The chain combines TRBV6-1 with TRBJ1-2, with a tentative D call TRBD1 (5 bases). Germline assignment: CDR1 MNHNS and CDR2 SASEGT. V was trimmed by 9 bases and J by 6 bases, leaving 17 bases between them. CDR3 length: 13 residues. The CDR3 loop is CARGDPAGDGYTF. The CDR3 DNA reads as TGTGCCAGGGGGGACCCTGCGGGGGATGGCTACACCTTC.

The J gene is TRBJ2-2, the V gene TRBV27; D remains ambiguous. Germline V gene sequence: CDR1 MNHEY, CDR2 SMNVEV (reference sequence). This CDR3 region has 15 residues. The V gene lost 1 base and the J gene lost 0 bases, with 6 bases spanning the gap. The CDR3 DNA reads TGTGCCAGCAGTTTATACCGTTCGAACACCGGGGAGCTGTTTTTT. Translation: CASSLYRSNTGELFF.

A word on this clone: The same CDR3 can be traced to other DNA sequences in this sample. The V gene is TRBV19, the J gene TRBJ2-7; D gene unclear. Germline lookup yields CDR1 LNHDA and CDR2 SQIVND (reference sequence). The V end lost 3 bases, the J end lost 0 bases, and 9 bases lay between the germline ends. This CDR3 contains 14 residues. CDR3 loop: CASSIAGSSYEQYF. The CDR3 DNA follows: TGTGCCAGTAGTATTGCTGGTAGCTCCTACGAGCAGTACTTC.